The 5 T cell receptor beta chains presented below share a single source sample, sequenced in a study of regulatory T cells in long-lasting Graves disease. Time point here: persistent/refractory GD, antithyroid drugs over 5 years with positive TRAb. Making the TCR library involved RNA that had been extracted from PBMCs. HTBI primers from iRepertoire and Arm-PCR of CDR3 regions yielded the TCR beta libraries. TCRdb redid the calling of the multiplex PCR reads with MiXCR, one entry per CDR3 protein. The profile shows hundreds of thousands of distinct CDR3 sequences, 20% of them singletons. The starting material was peripheral blood mononuclear cells (PBMCs), obtained when the disease was refractory, from a patient treated with antithyroid drugs. These receptors were taken from a female donor with Graves disease.

The rearrangement uses TRBV30 and TRBJ1-2; a weak D match, TRBD1 (6 bases). CDR1 and CDR2 from the germline V gene are GTSNPN and SVGIG (reference sequence). With 7 bases removed from V and 7 bases from J, the gap between germline ends came to 16 bases. There are 12 residues in the CDR3. The chain's CDR3 is CALLVGGPGYTF. The DNA of the CDR3 is TGTGCCTTGCTTGTAGGGGGGCCTGGCTACACCTTC.

J is TRBJ1-1 and V is TRBV29-1; TRBD1 might be the D (5 bases). The CDR3 loop spans 15 amino acids. Trimming left V 0 bases short and J 5 bases short, with 16 bases between. Germline loops: CDR1 SQVTM, CDR2 ANQGSEA. The CDR3: CSVEDSGEDNTEAFF. The CDR3 region has the DNA TGCAGCGTTGAAGATTCGGGGGAGGATAATACTGAAGCTTTCTTT. The whole variable domain, filled in from reference TRBV29-1 and TRBJ1-1, reads SAVISQKPSRDICQRGTSLTIQCQVDSQVTMMFWYRQQPGQSLTLIATANQGSEATYESGFVIDKFPISRPNLTFSTLTVSNMSPEDSSIYLCSVEDSGEDNTEAFFGQGTRLTVV.

This clonotype was seen at least ten times. CDR3 DNA: TGTGCCAGCAGTCGGACATTCCAGATCCTTGGTCAGCCCCAGCATTTT. It encodes CASSRTFQILGQPQHF. The rearrangement links TRBV12-3 or TRBV12-4 to TRBJ1-5; D possibly corresponds to TRBD1 (5 bases). V lost 5 bases and J 6 bases, leaving 20 bases between the germline ends. The CDR3 runs to 16 residues.

The chain has TRBV6-2 or TRBV6-3 and TRBJ1-1; the D is unclear. The V gene's germline CDR1 is MNHEY and CDR2 SVGEGT. The V and J ends lost 2 bases and 0 bases respectively, with 4 bases between them. This CDR3 comprises 13 residues. CDR3: CASSYVMNTEAFF. DNA of the CDR3: TGTGCCAGCAGTTACGTAATGAACACTGAAGCTTTCTTT.

The chain links TRBV12-3 or TRBV12-4 to TRBJ1-1, with D possibly being TRBD1 (5 bases). V was pared by 10 bases and J by 6 bases, with 9 bases between. The CDR3 is 10 residues long. In DNA, the CDR3 is TGTGCCATGGGACGGTCTGAAGCTTTCTTT. Protein sequence: CAMGRSEAFF.